This TCR beta chain was obtained from a study of blood T cells in healthy people across ages. The count of this clonotype is one. Between the trimmed V and J ends, which lost 0 bases and 1 base, there was a span of 21 bases. The CDR3 loop spans 19 amino acids. CDR1 and CDR2 (germline): MGHRA, YSYEKL. A sample-barcoded 5' primer and a J-beta primer mix were used in a second PCR of roughly 6 to 12 cycles. TCRdb reanalysed the 5' RACE reads using MiXCR and keeps one entry per CDR3 protein. The repertoire holds 1.5 million to 2 million distinct CDR3 sequences, with about 49% as singletons. The receptor comes from a woman aged 35 to 49 in good health. The sequencing sample was made of blood. The chain carries TRBV4-1 and TRBJ1-2; D is undetermined. The CDR3 bases are TGCGCCAGCAGCCAAGATGAAAGAGGCAGAAGACATGATAACTATGGCTACACCTTC. Translation gives CASSQDERGRRHDNYGYTF.